This T cell receptor beta chain was observed in a study of blood T cell repertoires in COVID-19. Study at large: Samples taken during acute and convalescent COVID-19 were collected in the United States, Italy and Spain.

Authors' methods: Using reference gene primer amplification, nucleated cell counts were estimated. Here immunoSEQ multiplex PCR was the method, and the copy in TCRdb shows in-frame clones only, minus some. D and trimming come from the DNA, and the V and J calls and clone size come from that table. The top ten hold 9.5% to 15% of the sample, which has tens of thousands of clones, more than 65% seen once. This clone has more than one count but fewer than ten. This CDR3 has 13 residues. V was cut by 5 bases and J by 8 bases, with 12 bases left in between. Looked up from germline, CDR1 is LNHDA and CDR2 is SQIVND (reference sequence).

Sequencing was done on a sample of peripheral blood. This clonotype originated in a man older than 75 with acute or convalescent COVID-19. V is TRBV19 and J is TRBJ1-4; unclear D gene. The CDR3 here is CASSAGTREKLFF. The CDR3 DNA is TGTGCCAGTAGTGCGGGAACTCGAGAAAAACTGTTTTTT. The variable domain in full, with the rest retrieved from reference TRBV19 and TRBJ1-4, is DGGITQSPKYLFRKEGQNVTLSCEQNLNHDAMYWYRQDPGQGLRLIYYSQIVNDFQKGDIAEGYSVSREKKESFPLTVTSAQKNPTAFYLCASSAGTREKLFFGSGTQLSVL.